This T cell receptor beta chain was retrieved from a study of cytomegalovirus exposure and HLA in healthy donors. Notes on the study in general: Per a later analysis, 15,000 to 20,000 TCR beta sequences showed association with HLA alleles at 0.05 false discovery rate. Per a prior analysis, the majority of TCR beta V segments were productive roughly 90% or roughly 30% of the time.

Germline V CDR1 and CDR2: MDHEN, SYDVKM. The CDR3 loop spans 13 amino acids. Losses at the gene ends were 2 bases for V and 5 bases for J; bases not matched to a gene: 0. For this clone: Its matching antigen is unknown.

Use of 60 Vbeta and 13 Jbeta primers characterized the PCR. Produced via immunoSEQ multiplex PCR; TCRdb's table is partial and in-frame only. The sample lists 140,000 to 150,000 clones; more than 75% were seen once. The V and J genes are TRBV28 and TRBJ2-1; 7 bases match TRBD1. The source is a woman between 18 and 29 years old in good health and CMV-seropositive. The specimen sequenced was PBMCs. The CDR3 is CASSLDRDNEQFF. The CDR3 DNA reads as TGTGCCAGCAGTTTAGACAGGGACAATGAGCAGTTCTTC.